The next 18 T cell receptor beta chains were all read from a single sample in a study. A single record per CDR3 protein comes from TCRdb applying MiXCR to the reads. The sample records about 3,000 distinct CDR3 sequences, about 9% being singletons. Input material: CD4+ T cells from synovial fluid. The receptors stem from a human donor with rheumatoid arthritis.

This clonotype is medium-sized (0.01 to 0.1%). The V call is TRBV6-2 or TRBV6-3, the J call TRBJ2-7; TRBD2 agrees at 10 bases. This CDR3 is 15 amino acids long. With 5 bases clipped from V and 1 base from J, the junction kept 5 bases outside the gene matches. Germline V CDR1 and CDR2: MNHEY, SVGEGT. The CDR3 DNA is TGTGCCAGCAGTCCCACTAGCGGGACTTCCTACGAGCAGTACTTC. Protein: CASSPTSGTSYEQYF.

This clonotype is deemed large. The genes are TRBV20-1 and TRBJ2-3; D not resolved. The CDR3 contains 14 residues. V lost 3 bases to trimming and J lost 6 bases, with 16 bases between them. Germline CDR1 DFQATT, CDR2 SNEGSKA (reference sequence). The CDR3 here is CSARVSPATDTQYF. CDR3 coding DNA: TGCAGTGCTAGGGTTAGCCCGGCGACTGATACGCAGTATTTT.

In this sample, this clonotype is medium-sized. The genes are TRBV6-6 and TRBJ2-6; the D is unclear. V was pared by 2 bases and J by 2 bases, with 7 bases between. Per germline, CDR1 MNHNY and CDR2 SVGAGI (reference sequence). The CDR3 is 15 residues long. The CDR3 sequence: CASSYNEAGANVLTF. The CDR3 bases are TGTGCCAGCAGTTACAACGAGGCTGGGGCCAACGTCCTGACTTTC.

By frequency in the sample, this clonotype is medium-sized. The chain recombines TRBV20-1 with TRBJ2-2; 7 nucleotides line up with TRBD1. Germline V gene data show CDR1 as DFQATT and CDR2 as SNEGSKA (reference sequence). V was clipped by 3 bases and J by 3 bases; unmatched bases: 1. The CDR3 is 13 residues long. CDR3 sequence reads: CSASQGDTGELFF. The DNA for the CDR3 is TGCAGTGCTAGCCAGGGGGACACCGGGGAGCTGTTTTTT.

This clonotype was recorded at least ten times. The chain employs TRBV4-1 and TRBJ2-3; D may correspond to TRBD1 or TRBD2 (6 bases each). This CDR3 is 15 amino acids long. V was pared by 0 bases and J by 4 bases, with 11 bases between. The germline V gene has CDR1 MGHRA and CDR2 YSYEKL. The chain's CDR3 is CASSQERGQADTQYF. The CDR3 DNA is TGCGCCAGCAGCCAAGAACGGGGGCAGGCAGATACGCAGTATTTT.

This clonotype is categorized as medium-sized. This sequence joins TRBV20-1 and TRBJ2-3, with D unclear. The CDR3 extends over 13 amino acids. Germline V gives CDR1 DFQATT, CDR2 SNEGSKA (reference sequence). V lost 4 bases to trimming and J lost 1 base, with 9 bases between them. The CDR3 nucleotides are TGCAGTGCTATTAGGACGGGCACAGATACGCAGTATTTT. Its translation: CSAIRTGTDTQYF.

This clonotype was observed many times. V usage is TRBV19 and J usage is TRBJ1-4; no reliable D call. CDR3 length: 14 residues. Per germline, CDR1 LNHDA and CDR2 SQIVND (reference sequence). V lost 3 bases to trimming and J lost 8 bases, with 13 bases between them. CDR3 in DNA: TGTGCCAGTAGTATCCCACGGACGGGGGAAAAACTGTTTTTT. It is translated as CASSIPRTGEKLFF. Together with reference TRBV19 and TRBJ1-4, the CDR3 gives the full variable domain: DGGITQSPKYLFRKEGQNVTLSCEQNLNHDAMYWYRQDPGQGLRLIYYSQIVNDFQKGDIAEGYSVSREKKESFPLTVTSAQKNPTAFYLCASSIPRTGEKLFFGSGTQLSVL.

The V gene is TRBV7-3, the J gene TRBJ2-1; 9 nucleotides line up with TRBD2. This CDR3 has 20 residues. After removal of 0 bases from V and 7 bases from J, the junction contained 19 bases not matched to a gene. Germline CDR1 is SGHTA and CDR2 is FQGTGA. DNA of the CDR3: TGTGCCAGCAGCTTAACCCCTGCGGGAGGGCCTACCCGGGACACGAATGAGCAGTTCTTC. Translation: CASSLTPAGGPTRDTNEQFF.

This clonotype is a singleton in its sample. V is TRBV20-1 and J is TRBJ2-2, with 9 nucleotides matching TRBD2. The CDR3 loop spans 16 amino acids. Germline assignment: CDR1 DFQATT and CDR2 SNEGSKA (reference sequence). J was trimmed by 0 bases and V by 7 bases; bases with no gene match: 9. In nucleotides, the CDR3 is TGCAGTGTACCTGCCGGGACTAGCTCGAACACCGGGGAGCTGTTTTTT. Translation gives CSVPAGTSSNTGELFF.

Relative to its sample, this clonotype is medium-sized. The chain couples TRBV6-5 to TRBJ2-7, with D perhaps being TRBD1 or TRBD2 (5 bases each). The germline V and J ends were trimmed by 4 bases and 6 bases, with 19 bases remaining between them. Germline V gene lookup returns CDR1 MNHEY and CDR2 SVGAGI. The CDR3 totals 15 residues. The CDR3 DNA is TGTGCCAGCAGTTCTTTGGCCAGGGCTGAGGGCGAGCAGTACTTC. Amino acids: CASSSLARAEGEQYF.

This clonotype came up many times. The chain joins TRBV29-1 to TRBJ2-2; no clear D. The CDR3 totals 14 residues. Germline loops: CDR1 SQVTM, CDR2 ANQGSEA. The V end lost 0 bases, the J end lost 0 bases, and 5 bases lay between the germline ends. CDR3 coding DNA: TGCAGCGTTGAAGACCGAACGAACACCGGGGAGCTGTTTTTT. This translates into CSVEDRTNTGELFF.

The CDR3 is CASSVEQNTEAFF. Here the CDR3 DNA reads TGTGCCAGCAGCGTAGAACAGAACACTGAAGCTTTCTTT. The V and J genes are TRBV9 and TRBJ1-1; no clear D gene. Deletions cut 0 bases from V and 1 base from J, with 4 bases between. This CDR3 has 13 residues. Germline values: CDR1 SGDLS, CDR2 YYNGEE.

This clonotype is categorized as large. V and J are TRBV4-2 and TRBJ2-1; TRBD2 agrees at 13 bases. Germline V gene sequence: CDR1 LGHNA, CDR2 YNFKEQ. Germline trimming cut 0 bases from V and 5 bases from J; bases unmatched to any gene: 1. The CDR3 totals 16 residues. The CDR3 loop reads CASSQEGLAGDNEQFF. As DNA, the CDR3 is TGTGCCAGCAGCCAAGAAGGACTAGCGGGAGACAATGAGCAGTTCTTC.

This clonotype was detected many times. This chain connects TRBV9 to TRBJ1-3, with D hard to call. The CDR3 runs 17 residues. V lost 0 bases to trimming and J lost 1 base, with 14 bases between them. The germline V gene has CDR1 SGDLS and CDR2 YYNGEE. The CDR3 nucleotides are TGTGCCAGCAGCGTAGACCCCGATCCTCTGTCTGGAAACACCATATATTTT. Protein: CASSVDPDPLSGNTIYF.

This clonotype is categorized as medium-sized. The chain employs TRBV7-9 and TRBJ2-5; D might be TRBD2 (5 bases). CDR1 is SEHNR and CDR2 is FQNEAQ in the germline V gene (reference sequence). Trimming left V 5 bases short and J 4 bases short, with 17 bases between. This CDR3 is 15 amino acids long. CDR3 in DNA: TGTGCCAGCAGCCGGGGTTCAGGAGCTTCAGAGACCCAGTACTTC. It yields the protein CASSRGSGASETQYF.

This clonotype is medium-sized. The chain combines TRBV29-1 with TRBJ2-5; no clear D gene. Trimming left V 6 bases short and J 3 bases short, with 11 bases between. Germline V gene sequence: CDR1 SQVTM, CDR2 ANQGSEA. CDR3 length equals 12 residues. CDR3 sequence (DNA): TGCAGCGTCGCCAGGACGGAAGAGACCCAGTACTTC. This codes for CSVARTEETQYF.

This clonotype is termed large. The V call is TRBV4-3, the J call TRBJ2-7; 9 bases line up with TRBD1. CDR1 LGHNA and CDR2 YSLEER come from the germline V gene. V lost 1 base to trimming and J lost 5 bases; unmatched junction nucleotides: 6. The CDR3 covers 15 residues. The CDR3 sequence is CASSQVWDRDHEQYF. The CDR3 nucleotides read TGCGCCAGCAGCCAAGTTTGGGACAGGGATCACGAGCAGTACTTC.

By frequency in the sample, this clonotype is medium-sized. The rearrangement joins TRBV7-2 to TRBJ2-6; no reliable D call. V dropped 5 bases and J dropped 0 bases, with 5 bases sitting between them. The CDR3 sequence is 14 residues long. Germline V CDR1 and CDR2: SGHTA, FQGNSA. The CDR3 region has the DNA TGTGCCAGCAGCCCAAGCTCTGGGGCCAACGTCCTGACTTTC. Amino acids: CASSPSSGANVLTF.